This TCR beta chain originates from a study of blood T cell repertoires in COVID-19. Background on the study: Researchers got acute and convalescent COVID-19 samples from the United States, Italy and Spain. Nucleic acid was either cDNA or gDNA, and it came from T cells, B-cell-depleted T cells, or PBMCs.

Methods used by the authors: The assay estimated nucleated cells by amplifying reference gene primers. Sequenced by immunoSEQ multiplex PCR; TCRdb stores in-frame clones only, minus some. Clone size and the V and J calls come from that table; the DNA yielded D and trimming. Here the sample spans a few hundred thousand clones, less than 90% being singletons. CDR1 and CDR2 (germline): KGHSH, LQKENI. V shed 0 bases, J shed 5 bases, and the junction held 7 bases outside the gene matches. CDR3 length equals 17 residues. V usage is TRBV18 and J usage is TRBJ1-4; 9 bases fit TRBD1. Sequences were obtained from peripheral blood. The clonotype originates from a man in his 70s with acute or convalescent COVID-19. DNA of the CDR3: TGTGCCAGCTCACCACCAAGTTCGGACAGGGGAAATGAAAAACTGTTTTTT. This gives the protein CASSPPSSDRGNEKLFF.